This T cell receptor (beta chain) derives from a study of cytomegalovirus exposure and HLA in healthy donors. Overall study results and limits: The study listed approximately 170 cytomegalovirus-associated TCR beta chains.

Concerning this clone: Its antigen is still unknown.

The V end was cut by 4 bases, the J end by 0 bases, with 16 bases between. Germline-derived CDR1 and CDR2 are KGHSH and LQKENI. The CDR3 runs to 17 residues. The PCR was carried out with 60 Vbeta primers and 13 Jbeta primers. Libraries were prepared by immunoSEQ multiplex PCR; TCRdb keeps only in-frame clonotypes and omits some of them. The sample records 80,000 to 130,000 clones, more than 65% being singletons. This TCR derives from a young woman in good health and CMV-seronegative. The sequenced sample consisted of PBMCs. This chain uses TRBV18 with TRBJ1-5; weak D call: TRBD1 (6 bases). CDR3 coding DNA: TGTGCCAGCTCACAATATGGGGGCTCCTATAGCAATCAGCCCCAGCATTTT. As protein: CASSQYGGSYSNQPQHF.